These 14 T cell receptor beta chains were all obtained from the same sample, sequenced in a study of beta chain features in type 1 diabetes. Study-wide points: Shorter TCRB CDR3s, moderately but significantly so, were found in Type 1 diabetes patients in all four CD4+ subsets.

For these TCRs, the target antigens are not known. As every portion of the isolated RNA was reverse transcribed, the sequencing read expressed TCRB transcripts. Some clones are missing from TCRdb's copy, which holds only in-frame ones; the method was immunoSEQ multiplex PCR. The sample lists more than 250,000 clones; 14% to 15% were seen once. Sequencing was performed on naive CD4+ T cells from blood. Source of these receptors: a man younger than 35 with type 1 diabetes.

The rearrangement uses TRBV25-1 and TRBJ2-3; TRBD2 might be the D (6 bases). The ends were cut back, 7 bases at V and 1 base at J, with 15 bases in the middle. This CDR3 is 15 amino acids long. The V gene's germline CDR1 is MGHDK and CDR2 SYGVNS. The CDR3 here is CASNDAGRRTDTQYF. CDR3 bases: TGTGCCAGCAACGACGCGGGGCGACGCACAGATACGCAGTATTTT.

This clone was seen more than once but under ten times. The chain links TRBV5-1 to TRBJ1-1; 10 bases fit TRBD1. Germline V gene lookup returns CDR1 SGHRS and CDR2 YFSETQ. With V trimmed by 4 bases and J by 3 bases, 9 bases remained unmatched. This CDR3 is built from 16 residues. CDR3 in DNA: TGCGCCAGCAGCCCCCTCTCCGGGACAGGGGACACTGAAGCTTTCTTT. This sequence encodes CASSPLSGTGDTEAFF.

For this clone: This CDR3 is also generated by other DNA sequences in the sample. The chain has TRBV6-5 and TRBJ2-5, with D perhaps TRBD1 (6 bases). CDR1 and CDR2 (germline): MNHEY, SVGAGI. The CDR3 is 12 residues long. V gave up 2 bases and J gave up 5 bases, with 6 bases separating them. This CDR3 is CASSYQGETQYF. The CDR3 DNA reads TGTGCCAGCAGTTACCAGGGGGAGACCCAGTACTTC.

The V gene is TRBV7-2, the J gene TRBJ1-2, with D hard to call. CDR3 size: 13 residues. Between the trimmed V and J ends, which lost 3 bases and 2 bases, there was a span of 7 bases. Germline V gene data show CDR1 as SGHTA and CDR2 as FQGNSA. In DNA, the CDR3 is TGTGCCAGCAGCTTCAGTCCAAACTATGGCTACACCTTC. This translates into CASSFSPNYGYTF.

This chain uses TRBV10-2 with TRBJ2-5; perhaps TRBD2 as D (5 bases). The ends were cut back, 8 bases at V and 4 bases at J, with 20 bases in the middle. There are 15 residues in the CDR3. The germline gives CDR1 WSHSY, CDR2 SAAADI. The CDR3 DNA reads TGCGCCAGCGGAGAGGACTTCCGCTCCCTAGAGACCCAGTACTTC. Translation: CASGEDFRSLETQYF.

This clone has only a few counts. The chain recombines TRBV6-5 with TRBJ2-5; D possibly corresponds to TRBD2 (5 bases). The length of the CDR3 is 15 residues. The germline V gene encodes CDR1 MNHEY and CDR2 SVGAGI. The V end lost 6 bases, the J end lost 4 bases, and 18 bases lay between the germline ends. CDR3 residues: CASSAPVRGVETQYF. The CDR3 nucleotides are TGTGCCAGCAGCGCTCCGGTCCGGGGAGTAGAGACCCAGTACTTC.

The chain is built from TRBV2 and TRBJ2-7, with a weak D call TRBD2 (6 bases). The CDR3 extends over 16 amino acids. The V end was cut by 0 bases, the J end by 0 bases, with 12 bases between. Germline V gene sequence: CDR1 SNHLY, CDR2 FYNNEI. CDR3 in DNA: TGTGCCAGCAGTGAAGCGAGGGACTCATACTCCTACGAGCAGTACTTC. Amino acid sequence: CASSEARDSYSYEQYF.

This clone was observed a few times. V and J are TRBV19 and TRBJ1-2; D is ambiguous. This CDR3 contains 12 residues. V lost 1 base to trimming and J lost 8 bases, with 8 bases between them. Germline loops: CDR1 LNHDA, CDR2 SQIVND (reference sequence). The chain's CDR3 is CASSIGVSGYTF. CDR3 in DNA: TGTGCCAGTAGTATAGGAGTCTCCGGCTACACCTTC.

This chain joins TRBV5-4 and TRBJ2-5, with 7 bases aligning to TRBD1. The trim removed 0 bases at V and 4 bases at J, leaving 3 bases unmatched. The CDR3 runs to 14 residues. Per germline, CDR1 SGHNT and CDR2 YYREEE (reference sequence). CDR3 nucleotides: TGTGCCAGCAGCTTGGGACAGGGTAGAGAGACCCAGTACTTC. It encodes CASSLGQGRETQYF.

This clone showed up just a few times. V and J are TRBV11-1 and TRBJ2-2; D unresolved. V was trimmed by 0 bases and J by 7 bases, leaving 6 bases between them. The CDR3 loop spans 13 amino acids. Germline CDR1 reads SGHAT; CDR2 reads FQDESV (reference sequence). CDR3 protein: CASSLARGGELFF. The CDR3 DNA reads TGTGCCAGCAGCTTAGCGCGAGGCGGGGAGCTGTTTTTT.

The rearrangement joins TRBV28 to TRBJ2-1, with 9 bases that match TRBD2. After removal of 4 bases from V and 0 bases from J, the junction contained 4 bases not matched to a gene. This CDR3 region has 16 residues. Germline-derived CDR1 and CDR2 are MDHEN and SYDVKM. The CDR3 region has the DNA TGTGCCAGCAGTTGGAGGACTAGCGTCTCCTACAATGAGCAGTTCTTC. It yields the protein CASSWRTSVSYNEQFF.

The chain combines TRBV6-6 with TRBJ2-7; D may be TRBD1 (6 bases). Germline V gene data show CDR1 as MNHNY and CDR2 as SVGAGI (reference sequence). This CDR3 has 13 residues. The V and J ends lost 7 bases and 6 bases respectively, with 16 bases between them. The CDR3 spells CASKDIQGREQYF. CDR3 sequence (DNA): TGTGCCAGCAAGGACATACAGGGCCGCGAGCAGTACTTC.

J is TRBJ1-4 and V is TRBV5-4, with TRBD1 as a possible D gene (5 bases). CDR3 size: 15 residues. The V end lost 3 bases, the J end lost 0 bases, and 9 bases lay between the germline ends. Per the germline V gene, CDR1 is SGHNT and CDR2 is YYREEE (reference sequence). CDR3 bases: TGTGCCAGCAGCTCCAGGGCTTCAACTAATGAAAAACTGTTTTTT. Amino acids: CASSSRASTNEKLFF. Supplemented by reference TRBV5-4 and TRBJ1-4, the full variable domain reads ETGVTQSPTHLIKTRGQQVTLRCSSQSGHNTVSWYQQALGQGPQFIFQYYREEENGRGNFPPRFSGLQFPNYSSELNVNALELDDSALYLCASSSRASTNEKLFFGSGTQLSVL.

This clone was counted a few times. The chain couples TRBV30 to TRBJ1-5; 7 bases are shared with TRBD1. J lost 7 bases, V lost 3 bases, and 12 bases had no gene match. Germline V lookup: CDR1 GTSNPN, CDR2 SVGIG (reference sequence). The CDR3 is 15 residues long. CDR3 in DNA: TGTGCCTGGAGCGCCGGGACAGCTCGTTGGCAGCCCCAGCATTTT. This sequence encodes CAWSAGTARWQPQHF.